What follows are 11 T cell receptor beta chains derived from one specimen sequenced in a study of blood T cell repertoires in COVID-19. Only in-frame clones appear in the TCRdb table, and some are missing; sequencing was by immunoSEQ multiplex PCR. The sample includes about 190,000 clones, more than 70% of them seen just once. The source material was peripheral blood. These receptors were taken from a woman aged 80 or older with active or convalescent COVID-19.

The rearrangement joins TRBV6-1 to TRBJ1-2; TRBD1 is a possible D gene (5 bases). Per germline, CDR1 MNHNS and CDR2 SASEGT. V was pared by 2 bases and J by 7 bases, with 14 bases between. This CDR3 comprises 14 residues. The CDR3: CASSEIIGAGGYTF. CDR3 DNA: TGTGCCAGCAGTGAAATAATAGGGGCAGGTGGCTACACCTTC.

This clone was picked up a small number of times. The J gene is TRBJ1-6, the V gene TRBV7-9; 9 positions agree with TRBD1. This CDR3 contains 15 residues. The germline V gene has CDR1 SEHNR and CDR2 FQNEAQ (reference sequence). The junction had 3 bases not matched to a gene; V was cut back by 5 bases and J by 4 bases. The CDR3 DNA is TGTGCCAGCAGCATAGGACAGGGGTATAATTCACCCCTCCACTTT. It encodes CASSIGQGYNSPLHF.

The CDR3 sequence is CASSPDSGVGTGELFF. The CDR3 bases are TGCGCCAGCAGCCCGGATTCAGGGGTAGGGACCGGGGAGCTGTTTTTT. V usage is TRBV5-1 and J usage is TRBJ2-2, with D perhaps TRBD1 (6 bases). The CDR3 contains 16 residues. Germline V CDR1 and CDR2: SGHRS, YFSETQ. V dropped 4 bases and J dropped 5 bases, with 18 bases sitting between them.

J is TRBJ2-7 and V is TRBV24-1; D might be TRBD1 (6 bases). The CDR3 is 14 amino acids. Germline lookup yields CDR1 KGHDR and CDR2 SFDVKD. The germline V and J ends were trimmed by 4 bases and 2 bases, with 11 bases remaining between them. The CDR3, as DNA: TGTGCCACCAGTGACAAACAGGGTACCTACGAGCAGTACTTC. Its translation: CATSDKQGTYEQYF.

The V gene is TRBV6-2 or TRBV6-3, the J gene TRBJ1-5; TRBD1 agrees at 10 bases. From germline, CDR1 is MNHEY and CDR2 SVGEGT. The CDR3 covers 16 residues. The V and J ends lost 5 bases and 9 bases, in that order; junction bases with no gene match: 13. CDR3 bases: TGTGCCAGCAGTGGGACGGACAGGGGGGATTATCTGCCCCAGCATTTT. It codes for CASSGTDRGDYLPQHF.

V usage is TRBV5-1 and J usage is TRBJ2-3; 14 bases match TRBD2. V dropped 5 bases and J dropped 14; count of bases not matched to a gene: 13. Germline values: CDR1 SGHRS, CDR2 YFSETQ. There are 15 residues in the CDR3. The CDR3: CASRGTSGGSVNPYF. The CDR3 DNA sequence: TGCGCCAGCAGGGGGACTAGCGGGGGCTCAGTGAATCCGTATTTT.

J is TRBJ1-4 and V is TRBV5-6; 7 bases are shared with TRBD1. Germline-derived CDR1 and CDR2 are SGHDT and YYEEEE. Trimming at V came to 0 bases and at J to 8 bases, leaving 10 bases not matched to a gene. The CDR3 runs to 16 residues. The CDR3 loop is CASSLALLAGGEKLFF. DNA for the CDR3: TGTGCCAGCAGCTTGGCCTTGTTGGCAGGGGGAGAAAAACTGTTTTTT.

The chain carries TRBV11-2 and TRBJ2-1; the match to TRBD2 covers 9 bases. Losses at the gene ends were 5 bases for V and 2 bases for J; bases not matched to a gene: 4. Germline CDR1 reads SGHAT; CDR2 reads FQNNGV. The CDR3 runs 15 residues. The CDR3 region has the DNA TGTGCCAGCAGCGCCGGGACTAGCACCTACAATGAGCAGTTCTTC. Translated: CASSAGTSTYNEQFF.

This clone occurred once. V and J are TRBV30 and TRBJ2-2; TRBD1 aligns across 11 bases. The V gene end was trimmed by 5 bases and the J gene end by 6 bases; junction bases not matched to a gene: 5. Germline V lookup: CDR1 GTSNPN, CDR2 SVGIG (reference sequence). The CDR3 loop spans 14 amino acids. The CDR3 DNA sequence: TGTGCCTGGCAGGGACAGGGGGTAGCCGGGGAGCTGTTTTTT. It encodes CAWQGQGVAGELFF.

The rearrangement uses TRBV3-1 (or the pseudogene TRBV3-2) and TRBJ1-1; 7 nucleotides line up with TRBD1. V trimming: 8 bases; J trimming: 5 bases; junction bases outside the gene matches: 5. Germline V gene sequence: CDR1 LGHDT, CDR2 YNNKEL (reference sequence). The CDR3 consists of 12 residues. The CDR3 nucleotides are TGTGCCAGCCGCTCAGGGGGGACTGAAGCTTTCTTT. Translation gives CASRSGGTEAFF.

The chain is built from TRBV5-8 and TRBJ2-7, with TRBD1 matching 10 bases. V shed 4 bases, J shed 7 bases, and the junction held 11 bases outside the gene matches. CDR1 SGHTS and CDR2 YDEGEE come from the germline V gene. The CDR3 loop spans 15 amino acids. Here the CDR3 reads CASSPVGTGVREQYF. CDR3 DNA sequence: TGTGCCAGCAGCCCTGTGGGGACAGGGGTGAGAGAGCAGTACTTC.